This T cell receptor beta chain was recovered during a study of shared clonotypes between healthy human individuals. Concerning this clone: Its cognate antigen is unknown.

Clones were read by immunoSEQ multiplex PCR, and TCRdb kept only the in-frame ones, dropping some. This table has about 2.1 million clones, around 93% appearing once. The naive CD8 fraction comprised CD45RO-negative cells positively selected for CCR7 and excluded terminally differentiated effector memory CD45RA+ cells. Study donors comprised healthy, HIV-negative adults devoid of recent acute infection or vaccination. V shed 4 bases and J 4 bases; nucleotides not matched to a gene: 6. The CDR3 extends over 16 amino acids. The germline V gene has CDR1 MDHEN and CDR2 SYDVKM. Whole-study results and caveats: Expectations were that clonotype sharing among donors would be affected by sequencing depth. Generation probability values for non-shared clonotypes were lower than those for clonotypes shared by all four donors.

The chain combines TRBV28 with TRBJ2-3; TRBD1 matches 12 bases. This clonotype originated in a man between 18 and 29 years old in good health. Some clones in this sample may be carry-over from other donors' samples. The source material was naive CD8+ T cells from PBMCs. The CDR3 loop is CASSSEGQGASDTQYF. As DNA, the CDR3 is TGTGCCAGCAGTTCTGAGGGACAGGGGGCCTCAGATACGCAGTATTTT.